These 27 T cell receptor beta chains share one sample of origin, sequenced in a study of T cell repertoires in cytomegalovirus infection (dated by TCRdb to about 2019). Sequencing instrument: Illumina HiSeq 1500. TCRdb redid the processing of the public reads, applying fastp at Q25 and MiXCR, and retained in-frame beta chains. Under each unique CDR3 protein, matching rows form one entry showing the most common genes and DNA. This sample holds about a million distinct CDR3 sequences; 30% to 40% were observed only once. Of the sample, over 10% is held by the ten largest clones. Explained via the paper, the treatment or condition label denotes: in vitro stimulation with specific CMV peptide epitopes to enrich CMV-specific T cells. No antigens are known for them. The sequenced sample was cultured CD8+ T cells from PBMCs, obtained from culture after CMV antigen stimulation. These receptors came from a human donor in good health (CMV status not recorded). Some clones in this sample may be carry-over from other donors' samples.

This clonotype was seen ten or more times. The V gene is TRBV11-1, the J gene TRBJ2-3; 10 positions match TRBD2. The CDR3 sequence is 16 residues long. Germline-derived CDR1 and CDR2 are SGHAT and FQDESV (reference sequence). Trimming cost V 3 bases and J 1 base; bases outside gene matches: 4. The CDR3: CASSFLSGGGTDTQYF. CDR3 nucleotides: TGTGCCAGCAGCTTCTTAAGCGGGGGGGGCACAGATACGCAGTATTTT.

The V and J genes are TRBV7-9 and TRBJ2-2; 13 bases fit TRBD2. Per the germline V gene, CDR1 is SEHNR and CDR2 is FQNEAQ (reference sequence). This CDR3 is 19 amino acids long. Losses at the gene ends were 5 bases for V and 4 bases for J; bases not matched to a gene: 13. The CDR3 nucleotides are TGTGCCAGCAGCGTAGACCGGACTAGCGGGGGCGCGGGCACCGGGGAGCTGTTTTTT. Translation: CASSVDRTSGGAGTGELFF.

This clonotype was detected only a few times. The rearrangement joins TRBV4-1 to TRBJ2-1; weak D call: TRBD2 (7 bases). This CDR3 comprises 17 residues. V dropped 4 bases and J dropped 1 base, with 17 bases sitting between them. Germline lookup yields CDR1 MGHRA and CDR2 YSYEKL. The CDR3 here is CASSLLGGGDSYNEQFF. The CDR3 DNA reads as TGCGCCAGCAGCCTCCTTGGCGGGGGCGATTCCTACAATGAGCAGTTCTTC.

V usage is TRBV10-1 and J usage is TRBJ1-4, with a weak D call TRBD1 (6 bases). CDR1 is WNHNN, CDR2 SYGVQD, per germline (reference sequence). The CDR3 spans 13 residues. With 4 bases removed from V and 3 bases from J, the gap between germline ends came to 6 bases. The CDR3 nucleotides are TGCGCCAGCAGTGGGACAGCTAATGAAAAACTGTTTTTT. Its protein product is CASSGTANEKLFF.

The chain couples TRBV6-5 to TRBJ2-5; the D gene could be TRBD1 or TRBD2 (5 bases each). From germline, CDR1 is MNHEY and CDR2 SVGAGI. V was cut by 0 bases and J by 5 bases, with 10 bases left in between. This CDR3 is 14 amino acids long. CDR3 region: CASSYSGTRETQYF. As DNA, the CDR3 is TGTGCCAGCAGTTACTCGGGGACGAGGGAGACCCAGTACTTC.

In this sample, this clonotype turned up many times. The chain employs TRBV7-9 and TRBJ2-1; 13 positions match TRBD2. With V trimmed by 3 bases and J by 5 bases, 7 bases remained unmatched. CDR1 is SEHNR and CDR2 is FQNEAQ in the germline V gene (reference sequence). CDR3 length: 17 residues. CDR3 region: CASSFGTSGVRNNEQFF. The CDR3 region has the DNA TGTGCCAGCAGCTTCGGGACTAGCGGGGTAAGAAACAATGAGCAGTTCTTC.

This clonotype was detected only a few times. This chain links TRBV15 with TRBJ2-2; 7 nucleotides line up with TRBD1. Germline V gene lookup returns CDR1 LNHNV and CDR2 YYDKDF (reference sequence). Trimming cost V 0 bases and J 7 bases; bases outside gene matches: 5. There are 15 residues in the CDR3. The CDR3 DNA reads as TGTGCCACCAGCAGAGATAGGGGGCTCGGCGGGGAGCTGTTTTTT. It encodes CATSRDRGLGGELFF.

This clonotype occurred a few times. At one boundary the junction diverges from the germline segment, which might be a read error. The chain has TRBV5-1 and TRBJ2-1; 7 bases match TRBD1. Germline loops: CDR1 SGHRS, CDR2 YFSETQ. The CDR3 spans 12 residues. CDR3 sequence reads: CASSLAGTEPLF. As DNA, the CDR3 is TGCGCCAGCAGCTTGGCCGGGACAGAGCCTCTATTC.

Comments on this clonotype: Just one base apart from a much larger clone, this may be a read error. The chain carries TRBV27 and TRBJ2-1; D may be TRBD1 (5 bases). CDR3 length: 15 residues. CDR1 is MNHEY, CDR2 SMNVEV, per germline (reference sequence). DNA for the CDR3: TGTGCCAGCAGTTTACGAAACCCGTGGGGCAATAAGCAGTTCTTC. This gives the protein CASSLRNPWGNKQFF.

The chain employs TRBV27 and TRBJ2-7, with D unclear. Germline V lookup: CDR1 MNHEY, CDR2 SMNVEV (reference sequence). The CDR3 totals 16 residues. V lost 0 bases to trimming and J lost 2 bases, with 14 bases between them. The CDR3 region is CASSLSLGRWAYEQYF. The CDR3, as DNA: TGTGCCAGCAGTTTATCGTTAGGGCGATGGGCCTACGAGCAGTACTTC.

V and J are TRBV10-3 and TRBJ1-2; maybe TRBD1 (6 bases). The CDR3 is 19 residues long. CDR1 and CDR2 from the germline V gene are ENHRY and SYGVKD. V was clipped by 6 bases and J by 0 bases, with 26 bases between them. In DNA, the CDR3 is TGTGCCATCAGATTCATCAGAGCGGACAGAGTACCAGCTAACTATGGCTACACCTTC. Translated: CAIRFIRADRVPANYGYTF.

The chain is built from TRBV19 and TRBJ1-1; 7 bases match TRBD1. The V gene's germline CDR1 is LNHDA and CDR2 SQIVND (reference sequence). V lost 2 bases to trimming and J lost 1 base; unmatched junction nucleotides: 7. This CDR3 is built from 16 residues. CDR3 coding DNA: TGTGCCAGTAGTATACGTGGGACAGTAAAGAACACTGAAGCTTTCTTT. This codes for CASSIRGTVKNTEAFF. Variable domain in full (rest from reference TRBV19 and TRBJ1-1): DGGITQSPKYLFRKEGQNVTLSCEQNLNHDAMYWYRQDPGQGLRLIYYSQIVNDFQKGDIAEGYSVSREKKESFPLTVTSAQKNPTAFYLCASSIRGTVKNTEAFFGQGTRLTVV.

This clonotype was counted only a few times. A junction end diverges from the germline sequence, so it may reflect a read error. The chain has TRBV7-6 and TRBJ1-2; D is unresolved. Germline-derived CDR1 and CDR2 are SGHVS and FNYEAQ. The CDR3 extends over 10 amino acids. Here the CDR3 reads CASSSLAMDF. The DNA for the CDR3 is TGTGCCAGCAGCTCACTAGCGATGGACTTC.

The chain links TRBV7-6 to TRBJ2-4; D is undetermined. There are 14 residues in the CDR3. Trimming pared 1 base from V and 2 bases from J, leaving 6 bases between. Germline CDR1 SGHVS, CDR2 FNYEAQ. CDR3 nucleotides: TGTGCCAGCAGCTTAGTCGCCACCAAAAACATTCAGTACTTC. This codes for CASSLVATKNIQYF.

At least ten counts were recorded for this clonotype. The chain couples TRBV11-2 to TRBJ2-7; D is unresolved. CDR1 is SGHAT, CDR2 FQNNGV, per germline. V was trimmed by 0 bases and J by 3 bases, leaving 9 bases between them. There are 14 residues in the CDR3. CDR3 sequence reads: CASSLDPRHYEQYV. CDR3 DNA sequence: TGTGCCAGCAGCTTAGATCCACGGCACTACGAGCAGTACGTC.

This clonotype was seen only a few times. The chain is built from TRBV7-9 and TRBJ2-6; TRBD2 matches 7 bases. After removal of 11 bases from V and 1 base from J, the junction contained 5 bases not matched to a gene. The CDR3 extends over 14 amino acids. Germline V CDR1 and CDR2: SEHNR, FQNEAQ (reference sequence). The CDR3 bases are TGTGCCGGCCTGGGGGGGTCTGGGGCCAACGTCCTGACTTTC. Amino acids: CAGLGGSGANVLTF.

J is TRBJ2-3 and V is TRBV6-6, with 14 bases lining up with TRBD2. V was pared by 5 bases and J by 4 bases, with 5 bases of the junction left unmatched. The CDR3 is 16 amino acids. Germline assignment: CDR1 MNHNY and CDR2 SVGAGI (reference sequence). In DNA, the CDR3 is TGTGCCAGCAGTACCGGGACTAGCGGGGGACCAGATACGCAGTATTTT. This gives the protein CASSTGTSGGPDTQYF.

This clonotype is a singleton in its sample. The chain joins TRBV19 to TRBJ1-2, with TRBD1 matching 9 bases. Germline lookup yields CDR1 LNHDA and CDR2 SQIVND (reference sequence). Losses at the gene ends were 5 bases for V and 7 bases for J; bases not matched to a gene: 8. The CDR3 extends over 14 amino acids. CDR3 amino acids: CASSSPGQGRGYTF. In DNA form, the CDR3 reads TGTGCCAGTAGTTCACCGGGACAGGGCCGTGGCTACACCTTC.

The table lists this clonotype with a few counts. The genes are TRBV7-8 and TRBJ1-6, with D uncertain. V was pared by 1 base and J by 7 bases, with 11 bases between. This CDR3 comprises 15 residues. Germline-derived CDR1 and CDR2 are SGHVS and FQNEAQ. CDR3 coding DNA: TGTGCCAGCAGCTTAGTGGGGTCAGAGAATTCACCCCTCCACTTT. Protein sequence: CASSLVGSENSPLHF.

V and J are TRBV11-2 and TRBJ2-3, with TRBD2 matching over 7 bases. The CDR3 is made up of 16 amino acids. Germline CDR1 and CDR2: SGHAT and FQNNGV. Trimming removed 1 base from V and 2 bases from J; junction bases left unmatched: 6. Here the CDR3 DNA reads TGTGCCAGCAGCTTAGTCCCTAGCGGAAACACAGATACGCAGTATTTT. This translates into CASSLVPSGNTDTQYF.

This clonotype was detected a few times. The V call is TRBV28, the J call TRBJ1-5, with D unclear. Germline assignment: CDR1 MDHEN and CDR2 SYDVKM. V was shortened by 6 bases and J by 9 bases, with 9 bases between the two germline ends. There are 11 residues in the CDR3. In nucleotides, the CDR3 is TGTGCCAGCAGAGATTTCGGGCCCCAGCATTTT. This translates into CASRDFGPQHF.

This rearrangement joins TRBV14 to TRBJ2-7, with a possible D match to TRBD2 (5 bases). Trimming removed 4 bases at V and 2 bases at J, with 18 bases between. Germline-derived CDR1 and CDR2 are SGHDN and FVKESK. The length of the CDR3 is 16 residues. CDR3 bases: TGTGCCAGCAGCCCAGCCGGGGTCCAATGGCCCTACGAGCAGTACTTC. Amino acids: CASSPAGVQWPYEQYF.

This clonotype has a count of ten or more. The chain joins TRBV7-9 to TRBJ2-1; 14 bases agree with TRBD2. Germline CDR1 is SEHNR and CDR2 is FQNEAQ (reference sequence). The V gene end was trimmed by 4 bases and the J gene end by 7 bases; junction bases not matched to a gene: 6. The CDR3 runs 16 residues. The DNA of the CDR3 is TGTGCCAGCAGCTCGTCGACTAGCGGGGGGGCGAATGAGCAGTTCTTC. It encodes CASSSSTSGGANEQFF.

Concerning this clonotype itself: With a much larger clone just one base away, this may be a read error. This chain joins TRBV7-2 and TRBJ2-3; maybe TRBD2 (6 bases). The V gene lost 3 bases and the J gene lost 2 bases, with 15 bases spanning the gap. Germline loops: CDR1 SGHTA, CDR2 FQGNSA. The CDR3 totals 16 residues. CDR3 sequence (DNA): TGTGCCAGCAGCTTCGTCGGTGGGGGGATCACAGATACGCAGTATTTT. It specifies CASSFVGGGITDTQYF.

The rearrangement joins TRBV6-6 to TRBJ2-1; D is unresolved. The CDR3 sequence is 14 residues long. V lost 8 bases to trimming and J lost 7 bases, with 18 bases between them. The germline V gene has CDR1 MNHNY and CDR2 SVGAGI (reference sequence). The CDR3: CASETSPSMNEQFF. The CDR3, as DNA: TGTGCCAGCGAGACATCCCCCTCAATGAATGAGCAGTTCTTC.

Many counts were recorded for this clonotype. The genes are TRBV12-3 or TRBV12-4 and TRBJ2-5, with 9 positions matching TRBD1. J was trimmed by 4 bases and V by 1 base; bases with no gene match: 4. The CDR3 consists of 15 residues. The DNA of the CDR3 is TGTGCCAGCAGTTTAGGGGACAGGGTCCGAGAGACCCAGTACTTC. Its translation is CASSLGDRVRETQYF.

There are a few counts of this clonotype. DNA of the CDR3: TGTGCCAGCAAAGACCGGGACAGTTGGACTGAAGCTTTCTTT. This sequence encodes CASKDRDSWTEAFF. V is TRBV25-1 and J is TRBJ1-1; TRBD1 aligns across 7 bases. Germline V gene lookup returns CDR1 MGHDK and CDR2 SYGVNS. The V and J ends lost 7 bases and 5 bases, in that order; junction bases with no gene match: 10. The CDR3 loop spans 14 amino acids.